A single sample is the source of the 18 T cell receptor beta chains below, sequenced in a study of OX40 agonist ivuxolimab in advanced cancers. Clones were read by immunoSEQ multiplex PCR, and TCRdb kept only the in-frame ones, dropping some. The table records fewer than 25,000 clones, 65% to 85% of them present only once. This specimen consisted of CD4+ or CD8+ T cells sorted from blood, obtained in a trial of the OX40 agonist ivuxolimab. Receptors originate from an adult with an advanced solid tumor such as melanoma, head and neck, liver or kidney cancer.

V gene TRBV2 combines with J gene TRBJ2-7; tentatively, D is TRBD1 (6 bases). CDR1 is SNHLY, CDR2 FYNNEI, per germline. The CDR3 has 13 residues. V was trimmed by 4 bases and J by 3 bases, leaving 10 bases between them. CDR3 DNA sequence: TGTGCCAGCAGTGGGACAGTAGACTACGAGCAGTACTTC. Protein sequence: CASSGTVDYEQYF.

This clone was detected a few times. The V call is TRBV6-4, the J call TRBJ2-2, with 8 positions matching TRBD2. CDR1 is MRHNA and CDR2 is SNTAGT in the germline V gene. The CDR3 consists of 14 residues. V gave up 3 bases and J gave up 3 bases; unmatched junction bases: 0. In DNA form, the CDR3 reads TGTGCCAGCAGTGAAGCGGGGGACACCGGGGAGCTGTTTTTT. Translated, it gives CASSEAGDTGELFF.

V is TRBV9 and J is TRBJ2-7; D could derive from TRBD1 or TRBD2 (7 bases each). CDR3 length: 13 amino acids. Trimming took 3 bases from V and 5 from J, leaving 12 bases between them. Looked up from germline, CDR1 is SGDLS and CDR2 is YYNGEE. This CDR3 reads CASSAGGADEQYF. The CDR3, as DNA: TGTGCCAGCAGCGCAGGGGGGGCGGACGAGCAGTACTTC.

Concerning this clone: One end of the junction varies from germline; a read error may be responsible. The chain combines TRBV7-7 with TRBJ2-1; TRBD1 is a possible D gene (5 bases). Per the germline V gene, CDR1 is SSHAT and CDR2 is FNYEAQ (reference sequence). This CDR3 comprises 13 residues. CDR3: CASSLTDYNEQFF. As DNA, the CDR3 is TGTGCTAGCAGCCTGACAGATTACAATGAGCAGTTCTTC.

The table lists this clone with a count of one. J is TRBJ1-1 and V is TRBV27; the D gene is possibly TRBD1 (5 bases). Germline V gene sequence: CDR1 MNHEY, CDR2 SMNVEV (reference sequence). V was clipped by 8 bases and J by 6 bases, with 10 bases between them. The CDR3 extends over 11 amino acids. CDR3 coding DNA: TGTGCCAGCTCCGGGGGGGCTGAAGCTTTCTTT. Translating gives CASSGGAEAFF.

The chain is built from TRBV5-8 and TRBJ2-1; D not certain. Germline CDR1 is SGHTS and CDR2 is YDEGEE. With 1 base removed from V and 4 bases from J, the gap between germline ends came to 15 bases. The length of the CDR3 is 16 residues. In nucleotides, the CDR3 is TGTGCCAGCAGCTTGTGGGGTCCCGACGGATACAATGAGCAGTTCTTC. Translated, it gives CASSLWGPDGYNEQFF.

This chain links TRBV4-2 with TRBJ1-1; D is uncertain. Per the germline V gene, CDR1 is LGHNA and CDR2 is YNFKEQ. The CDR3 extends over 15 amino acids. Trimming left V 0 bases short and J 1 base short, with 9 bases between. In DNA, the CDR3 is TGTGCCAGCAGCCAAGAAAACTTGGGGAACACTGAAGCTTTCTTT. Its translation: CASSQENLGNTEAFF.

The J gene is TRBJ2-3, the V gene TRBV2; D possibly corresponds to TRBD2 (5 bases). V was trimmed by 4 bases and J by 4 bases, leaving 18 bases between them. In germline, CDR1 is SNHLY, CDR2 FYNNEI. This CDR3 is built from 16 residues. The CDR3: CASSVTGIGSADTQYF. The CDR3 DNA reads TGTGCCAGCAGTGTTACCGGGATAGGATCTGCAGATACGCAGTATTTT.

The rearrangement joins TRBV13 to TRBJ2-7; a weak D match, TRBD2 (6 bases). Trimming removed 6 bases from V and 3 bases from J, with 9 bases in between. Germline lookup yields CDR1 PRHDT and CDR2 FYEKMQ (reference sequence). The CDR3 extends over 12 amino acids. CDR3 loop: CASSWGDYEQYF. The CDR3 nucleotides are TGTGCCAGCAGTTGGGGGGACTACGAGCAGTACTTC.

The J gene is TRBJ1-2, the V gene TRBV4-3, with 8 bases identical to TRBD1. CDR1 and CDR2 (germline): LGHNA, YSLEER. Losses at the gene ends were 4 bases for V and 3 bases for J; bases not matched to a gene: 7. The CDR3 has 15 residues. CDR3 coding DNA: TGCGCCAGCAGCCTTGGACAGGGAAGCGACTATGGCTACACCTTC. Protein product: CASSLGQGSDYGYTF.

The V gene is TRBV4-1, the J gene TRBJ1-1, with 7 bases aligning to TRBD1. The CDR3 extends over 17 amino acids. Germline lookup yields CDR1 MGHRA and CDR2 YSYEKL. Trimming took 0 bases from V and 2 from J; bases not matched to a gene: 9. The CDR3, as DNA: TGCGCCAGCAGCCAAGATCTTACAGGGGAAGATAACACTGAAGCTTTCTTT. Its protein product is CASSQDLTGEDNTEAFF.

This clone was picked up one time. This chain links TRBV27 with TRBJ2-5; 13 bases are a match to TRBD2. This CDR3 spans 17 amino acids. V was pared by 4 bases and J by 5 bases, with 10 bases of the junction left unmatched. CDR1 and CDR2 (germline): MNHEY, SMNVEV (reference sequence). CDR3 DNA: TGTGCCAGCAGTTCGCCTACTAGCGGGGGGGCCCGCGAGACCCAGTACTTC. Translation: CASSSPTSGGARETQYF.

This sequence joins TRBV7-6 and TRBJ1-5; 7 positions match TRBD1. Germline V gene data show CDR1 as SGHVS and CDR2 as FNYEAQ. The trim removed 1 base at V and 2 bases at J, leaving 8 bases unmatched. This CDR3 is built from 17 residues. The CDR3 DNA reads TGTGCCAGCAGCTTAGTCGCAGGGGGGAAGGGCAATCAGCCCCAGCATTTT. Its translation: CASSLVAGGKGNQPQHF.

The chain links TRBV7-9 to TRBJ1-1, with no clear D. There are 16 residues in the CDR3. Germline-derived CDR1 and CDR2 are SEHNR and FQNEAQ (reference sequence). The germline V and J ends were trimmed by 1 base and 0 bases, with 12 bases remaining between them. The CDR3 DNA sequence: TGTGCCAGCAGCTTAGGGAACAGCCCTTTGAACACTGAAGCTTTCTTT. Amino acid sequence: CASSLGNSPLNTEAFF.

The rearrangement uses TRBV9 and TRBJ2-3; tentatively, D is TRBD2 (6 bases). The V end was cut by 6 bases, the J end by 0 bases, with 11 bases between. Per the germline V gene, CDR1 is SGDLS and CDR2 is YYNGEE. The CDR3 length is 14 residues. The CDR3, as DNA: TGTGCCAGCAATGGGGGGACTAGCACAGATACGCAGTATTTT. The encoded protein is CASNGGTSTDTQYF.

The chain is built from TRBV9 and TRBJ1-1, with no clear D. This CDR3 region has 14 residues. Looked up from germline, CDR1 is SGDLS and CDR2 is YYNGEE. Between the trimmed V and J ends, which lost 0 bases and 6 bases, there was a span of 12 bases. CDR3 sequence reads: CASSVGSGSAEAFF. The DNA of the CDR3 is TGTGCCAGCAGCGTAGGGTCGGGGTCTGCTGAAGCTTTCTTT.

This chain connects TRBV10-2 to TRBJ2-6; the D call may be TRBD1 or TRBD2 (5 bases each). Germline V gene lookup returns CDR1 WSHSY and CDR2 SAAADI. CDR3 length: 19 amino acids. Trimming removed 0 bases from V and 0 bases from J, with 15 bases in between. CDR3 nucleotides: TGCGCCAGCAGTGAGTCTACTGGGGACGTCGACTCTGGGGCCAACGTCCTGACTTTC. It encodes CASSESTGDVDSGANVLTF.

This chain connects TRBV9 to TRBJ2-1; D may be TRBD1 or TRBD2 (5 bases each). The germline CDR1 and CDR2 sequences are SGDLS and YYNGEE. V was pared by 1 base and J by 6 bases, with 8 bases between. This CDR3 region has 13 residues. CDR3 residues: CASSVWGSNEQFF. CDR3 bases: TGTGCCAGCAGCGTATGGGGGTCCAATGAGCAGTTCTTC.